This is a list of T cell receptor beta chains from one sample in a study of cytomegalovirus exposure and HLA in healthy donors. Assay: immunoSEQ multiplex PCR; the TCRdb copy retains only in-frame clones and omits some. The sample has about 240,000 clones; roughly 78% are singletons. Input material: PBMCs. The receptors were gathered from a boy between 10 and 17 years old in good health and CMV-seronegative. Each CDR3 is given with its conserved first and last residue. Each record gives: V gene, D gene, J gene, clone size, CDR3 DNA, CDR3 protein. D genes are given only for firm matches. The size field is filled for only some rows; it gives once, few, many or a size class.

v_gene: TRBV27
d_gene: -
j_gene: TRBJ2-1
abundance: -
CDR3nt: TGTGCCAGCAGTTTCGGAATAGCGGTCCATGAGCAGTTCTTC
CDR3aa: CASSFGIAVHEQFF

v_gene: TRBV5-1
d_gene: TRBD1
j_gene: TRBJ2-5
abundance: -
CDR3nt: TGCGCCAGTACAGGGGTGGAGTTGGAGACCCAGTACTTC
CDR3aa: CASTGVELETQYF

v_gene: TRBV9
d_gene: -
j_gene: TRBJ1-2
abundance: -
CDR3nt: TGTGCCAGCAGCACCGGGGAGTCCTATGGCTACACCTTC
CDR3aa: CASSTGESYGYTF

v_gene: TRBV10-3
d_gene: -
j_gene: TRBJ2-2
abundance: few
CDR3nt: TGTGCTTCGACAGGTGACACCGGGGAGCTGTTTTTT
CDR3aa: CASTGDTGELFF

v_gene: TRBV19
d_gene: -
j_gene: TRBJ1-2
abundance: -
CDR3nt: TGTGCCAGTAGTATGGGCAGAATTCCCTATGGCTACACCTTC
CDR3aa: CASSMGRIPYGYTF

v_gene: TRBV19
d_gene: TRBD1
j_gene: TRBJ1-2
abundance: -
CDR3nt: TGTGCCAGTAGTCCCGACAGGGCCTCTAACTATGGCTACACCTTC
CDR3aa: CASSPDRASNYGYTF

v_gene: TRBV7-2
d_gene: -
j_gene: TRBJ1-1
abundance: -
CDR3nt: TGTGCCAGCAGCTTAGCCGGGGTGTACACTGAAGCTTTCTTT
CDR3aa: CASSLAGVYTEAFF

v_gene: TRBV2
d_gene: -
j_gene: TRBJ2-7
abundance: -
CDR3nt: TGTGCCAGCAGTGAATTCCGTTTGGGCGACGAGCAGTACTTC
CDR3aa: CASSEFRLGDEQYF

v_gene: TRBV7-6
d_gene: TRBD2
j_gene: TRBJ2-7
abundance: -
CDR3nt: TGTGCCAGCAGCTTAGCGGACCCGACTAGCGGAGGCTCCTACGAGCAGTACTTC
CDR3aa: CASSLADPTSGGSYEQYF

v_gene: TRBV4-2
d_gene: TRBD1
j_gene: TRBJ2-7
abundance: -
CDR3nt: TGTGCCAGCAGCCAAGGGGACAGGGGGCGCGGTAAGCAGTACTTC
CDR3aa: CASSQGDRGRGKQYF

v_gene: TRBV7-6
d_gene: TRBD2
j_gene: TRBJ2-1
abundance: -
CDR3nt: TGTGCCAGCAGCTTAAGCAACCCGGGACTCGTCGGGGAGGGAAATGAGCAGTTCTTC
CDR3aa: CASSLSNPGLVGEGNEQFF

v_gene: TRBV9
d_gene: TRBD1
j_gene: TRBJ2-3
abundance: -
CDR3nt: TGTGCCAGCAGCGGCCAGGGGGCCGGCACAGATACGCAGTATTTT
CDR3aa: CASSGQGAGTDTQYF

v_gene: TRBV6-6
d_gene: -
j_gene: TRBJ1-1
abundance: -
CDR3nt: TGTGCCAGCAGTTATCCAGACATGCCGGCTTTCTTT
CDR3aa: CASSYPDMPAFF

v_gene: TRBV5-1
d_gene: TRBD2
j_gene: TRBJ2-3
abundance: -
CDR3nt: TGCGCCAGCTTCAGACTAGCGGGGGGGCCGGCGGAAGATACGCAGTATTTT
CDR3aa: CASFRLAGGPAEDTQYF

v_gene: TRBV29-1
d_gene: TRBD2
j_gene: TRBJ2-7
abundance: -
CDR3nt: TGCAGCGTTGAAGATAGGGGACTAGGGGACGAGCAGTACTTC
CDR3aa: CSVEDRGLGDEQYF

v_gene: TRBV5-4
d_gene: TRBD2
j_gene: TRBJ2-2
abundance: -
CDR3nt: TGTGCCAGCAGCTTGCGCCTAGCGGGGGCGCGCACCGGGGAGCTGTTTTTT
CDR3aa: CASSLRLAGARTGELFF

v_gene: TRBV27
d_gene: TRBD1
j_gene: TRBJ2-7
abundance: -
CDR3nt: TGTGCCAGCGGACGGTTCGGCAGGGGGCAAACCTACGAGCAGTACTTC
CDR3aa: CASGRFGRGQTYEQYF

v_gene: TRBV25-1
d_gene: -
j_gene: TRBJ2-1
abundance: -
CDR3nt: TGTGCCAGCAGTCCCCCCAACAATGAGCAGTTCTTC
CDR3aa: CASSPPNNEQFF